This T cell receptor (beta chain) was documented in a study of blood T cell repertoires in COVID-19. Study background: Acute and convalescent COVID-19 specimens originated in the United States, Italy and Spain. T cells, B-cell-depleted T cells, or PBMCs supplied cDNA or gDNA.

Generated by immunoSEQ multiplex PCR, the TCRdb table keeps only in-frame clones and is missing some. The data hold about 50,000 clones, with 85% to 90% observed a single time. Germline V CDR1 and CDR2: SGHTA, FQGNSA. J was trimmed by 0 bases and V by 5 bases; bases with no gene match: 4. The CDR3 loop spans 15 amino acids. The J gene is TRBJ1-3, the V gene TRBV7-2, with TRBD1 identical over 7 bases. The sequencing sample was made of peripheral blood. The sequence was collected from a man in his 60s with acute or convalescent COVID-19. This CDR3 is CASSPQGGSGNTIYF. Written as DNA, the CDR3 is TGTGCCAGCAGCCCCCAGGGGGGCTCTGGAAACACCATATATTTT.